This note documents a single T cell receptor (beta chain) sequence. Antigen unknown. This sample is part of a study of blood T cells in healthy people across ages. The CDR3 spans 14 residues. CDR1 is DFQATT, CDR2 SNEGSKA, per germline (reference sequence). General study points: Naive T cell percentage by flow cytometry tracked strongly with beta diversity. It was not known whether donors were CMV positive (a possible confounder of expanded clonotype changes). Both naive CD4+ cell counts and diversity were greater in long-lived donors than in aged donors.

Primed by a sample-barcoded 5' primer and a J-beta primer mix, a second PCR proceeded for 7 to 11 cycles. TCRdb processed the 5' RACE reads anew with MiXCR; each CDR3 protein has one entry. The data contain hundreds of thousands of distinct CDR3 sequences, 40% to 50% of them seen just once; the ten biggest clones take up roughly 18%. Material for sequencing was blood. V usage is TRBV20-1 and J usage is TRBJ2-4; tentative D call: TRBD1 (7 bases). The DNA matches TRBJ2-5 better at its end, which makes the J call doubtful. This sequence originates from a man in his 60s in good health. The CDR3 DNA sequence: TGCAGTGCCAGGCAGGGGGGCCTTCTAGAGACCCAGTACTTC. This codes for CSARQGGLLETQYF.